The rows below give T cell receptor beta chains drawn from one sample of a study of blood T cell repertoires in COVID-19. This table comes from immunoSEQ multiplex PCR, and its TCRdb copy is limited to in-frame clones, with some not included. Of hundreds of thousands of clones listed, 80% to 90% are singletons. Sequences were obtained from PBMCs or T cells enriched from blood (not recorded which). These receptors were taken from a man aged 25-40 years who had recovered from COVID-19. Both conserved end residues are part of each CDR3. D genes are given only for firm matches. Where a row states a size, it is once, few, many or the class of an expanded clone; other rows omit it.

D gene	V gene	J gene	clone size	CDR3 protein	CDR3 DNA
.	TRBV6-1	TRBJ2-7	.	CASSELGGDSYEQYF	TGTGCCAGCAGTGAATTAGGGGGGGACTCCTACGAGCAGTACTTC
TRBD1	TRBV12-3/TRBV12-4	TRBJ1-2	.	CASQGAGGGYTF	TGTGCCAGCCAGGGGGCGGGTGGTGGCTACACCTTC
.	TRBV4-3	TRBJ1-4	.	CASSQDVSRGITNEKLFF	TGCGCCAGCAGCCAAGATGTTTCGCGAGGGATCACTAATGAAAAACTGTTTTTT
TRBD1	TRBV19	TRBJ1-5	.	CASSGQGSNQPQHF	TGTGCCAGTAGTGGACAGGGGAGCAATCAGCCCCAGCATTTT
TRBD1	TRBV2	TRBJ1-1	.	CASSGLRGWDTEAFF	TGTGCCAGCAGTGGGCTCAGGGGGTGGGACACTGAAGCTTTCTTT
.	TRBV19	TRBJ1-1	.	CASQGGMNTEAFF	TGTGCCAGTCAGGGCGGGATGAACACTGAAGCTTTCTTT
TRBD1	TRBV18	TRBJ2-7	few	CASSPAPPGTGVYEQYF	TGTGCCAGCTCACCTGCCCCCCCCGGGACAGGTGTGTACGAGCAGTACTTC
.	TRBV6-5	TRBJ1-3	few	CASSYSQGFGNTIYF	TGTGCCAGCAGTTACTCTCAGGGGTTCGGAAACACCATATATTTT
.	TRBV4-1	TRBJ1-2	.	CASRESAAFDGYGYTF	TGCGCCAGCAGGGAAAGCGCGGCGTTTGACGGCTATGGCTACACCTTC
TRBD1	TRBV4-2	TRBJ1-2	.	CASSQGQGVNYGYTF	TGTGCCAGCAGCCAGGGACAGGGCGTTAACTATGGCTACACCTTC
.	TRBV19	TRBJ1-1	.	CASSITPQGNTEAFF	TGTGCCAGTAGTATAACCCCACAGGGGAACACTGAAGCTTTCTTT
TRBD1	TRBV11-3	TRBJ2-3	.	CASSSTGGAGTDTQYF	TGTGCCAGCAGCTCTACAGGGGGCGCCGGGACAGATACGCAGTATTTT
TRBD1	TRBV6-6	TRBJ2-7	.	CASRRRTGGLVYEQYF	TGTGCCAGCAGACGCCGGACAGGGGGATTGGTCTACGAGCAGTACTTC
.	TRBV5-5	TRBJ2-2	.	CASSLLTNTGELFF	TGTGCCAGCAGCTTGTTAACGAACACCGGGGAGCTGTTTTTT
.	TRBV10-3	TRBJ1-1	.	CAISGTGGTEAFF	TGTGCCATCAGTGGGACGGGGGGCACTGAAGCTTTCTTT
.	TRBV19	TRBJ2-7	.	CASSIETESYEQYF	TGTGCCAGTAGTATAGAGACAGAGTCCTACGAGCAGTACTTC
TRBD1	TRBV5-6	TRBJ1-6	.	CASSLDGWTGGHSPLHF	TGTGCCAGCAGCTTGGATGGGTGGACAGGGGGCCATTCACCCCTCCACTTT
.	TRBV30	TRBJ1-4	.	CAWSVGGPNEKLFF	TGTGCCTGGAGTGTCGGGGGGCCTAATGAAAAACTGTTTTTT
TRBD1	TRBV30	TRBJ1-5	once	CAWSVGQAAQPQHF	TGTGCCTGGAGTGTAGGACAGGCGGCTCAGCCCCAGCATTTT
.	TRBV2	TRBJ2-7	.	CASRRGPYSYEQYF	TGTGCCAGCAGGCGGGGTCCCTATTCCTACGAGCAGTACTTC
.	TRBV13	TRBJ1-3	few	CASRPRRGGGNTIYF	TGTGCCAGCAGGCCGAGGAGGGGCGGTGGAAACACCATATATTTT
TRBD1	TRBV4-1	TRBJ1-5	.	CASSQTGQWPQHF	TGCGCCAGCAGCCAGACGGGACAGTGGCCCCAGCATTTT
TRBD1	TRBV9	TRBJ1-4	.	CASSSSGGAREKLFF	TGTGCCAGCAGCTCCTCAGGGGGCGCCCGGGAAAAACTGTTTTTT
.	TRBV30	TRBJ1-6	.	CAYGGLRNSPLHF	TGTGCCTACGGGGGATTAAGAAATTCACCCCTCCACTTT
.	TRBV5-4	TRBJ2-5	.	CASSLALDREQETQYF	TGTGCCAGCAGCTTGGCCTTGGACAGAGAACAAGAGACCCAGTACTTC
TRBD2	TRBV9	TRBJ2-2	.	CASSVVGGSGTGELFF	TGTGCCAGCAGCGTAGTGGGGGGGAGCGGCACCGGGGAGCTGTTTTTT
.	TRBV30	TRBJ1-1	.	CAWSVTGHFRAFF	TGTGCCTGGAGTGTCACAGGCCACTTCCGAGCTTTCTTT
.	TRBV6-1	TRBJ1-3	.	CASSEAIGGDYGNTIYF	TGTGCCAGCAGTGAAGCGATAGGAGGGGATTACGGAAACACCATATATTTT
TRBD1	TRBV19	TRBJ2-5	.	CASGQGYQETQYF	TGTGCCAGTGGACAGGGGTACCAAGAGACCCAGTACTTC
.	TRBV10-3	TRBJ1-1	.	CAISESLQISEAFF	TGTGCCATCAGTGAGTCGCTACAGATTTCTGAAGCTTTCTTT
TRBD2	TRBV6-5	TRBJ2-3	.	CASRERGRGTDTQYF	TGTGCCAGCAGAGAGCGGGGGCGCGGCACAGATACGCAGTATTTT
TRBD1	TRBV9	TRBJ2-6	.	CASSPGQGRSQPGVLTF	TGTGCCAGCAGCCCGGGACAGGGGCGCTCCCAACCCGGCGTCCTGACTTTC
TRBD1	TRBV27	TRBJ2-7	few	CASSLYPGQGVYEQYF	TGTGCCAGCAGTTTATATCCGGGACAGGGGGTGTACGAGCAGTACTTC
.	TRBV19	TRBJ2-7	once	CASSTRDRGGYEQYF	TGTGCCAGTAGTACCCGAGACAGGGGAGGGTACGAGCAGTACTTC
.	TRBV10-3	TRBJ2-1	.	CAVKDRRNEQFF	TGTGCCGTAAAGGACAGACGTAATGAGCAGTTCTTC
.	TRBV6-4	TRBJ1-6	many	CASSLRAGENSPLHF	TGTGCCAGCAGCTTGAGGGCAGGGGAAAATTCACCCCTCCACTTT
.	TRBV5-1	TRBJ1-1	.	CASSVGNTEAFF	TGCGCCAGCAGTGTCGGGAACACTGAAGCTTTCTTT
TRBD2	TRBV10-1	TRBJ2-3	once	CASTKTSGGLTDTQYF	TGCGCCAGCACCAAGACTAGCGGGGGTCTTACAGATACGCAGTATTTT
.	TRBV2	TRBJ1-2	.	CASSVEQGPVYGYTF	TGTGCCAGCAGTGTCGAACAGGGACCGGTCTATGGCTACACCTTC
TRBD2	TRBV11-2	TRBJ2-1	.	CASSLDISGAQFF	TGTGCCAGCAGCTTAGATATAAGCGGGGCACAGTTCTTC
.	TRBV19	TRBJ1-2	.	CASSGRQDLLQGNYGYTF	TGTGCCAGTAGTGGTCGGCAGGACCTCCTACAGGGTAACTATGGCTACACCTTC
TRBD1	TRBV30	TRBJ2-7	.	CAGQDHSYEQYF	TGTGCTGGACAGGACCACTCCTACGAGCAGTACTTC
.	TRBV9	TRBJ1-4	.	CASSVGTGFEKLFF	TGTGCCAGCAGCGTAGGAACAGGATTTGAAAAACTGTTTTTT
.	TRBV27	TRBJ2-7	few	CASGGSSYEQYF	TGTGCCAGCGGAGGCAGCTCCTACGAGCAGTACTTC
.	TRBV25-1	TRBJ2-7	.	CASSEPGGEQYF	TGTGCCAGCAGTGAACCCGGCGGCGAGCAGTACTTC
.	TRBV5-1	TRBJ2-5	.	CASSLDNPETQYF	TGCGCCAGCAGCTTGGACAATCCAGAGACCCAGTACTTC
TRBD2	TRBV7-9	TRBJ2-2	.	CASSFTSAGELFF	TGTGCCAGCAGCTTCACTAGCGCCGGGGAGCTGTTTTTT
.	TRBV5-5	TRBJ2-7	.	CASSLFNGDEQYF	TGTGCCAGCAGCTTATTCAACGGAGACGAGCAGTACTTC
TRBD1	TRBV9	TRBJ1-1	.	CASSPSQGSEAFF	TGTGCCAGCAGCCCATCACAGGGGTCTGAAGCTTTCTTT
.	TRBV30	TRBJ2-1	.	CAWNPRGLYNEQFF	TGTGCCTGGAACCCGCGGGGGCTTTACAATGAGCAGTTCTTC
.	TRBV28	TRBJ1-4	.	CASSFPRGSTNEKLFF	TGTGCCAGCAGTTTCCCGCGGGGCAGCACTAATGAAAAACTGTTTTTT
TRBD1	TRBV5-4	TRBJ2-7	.	CASSSSLVRGLYEQYF	TGTGCCAGCAGCTCCTCCCTCGTCAGGGGGCTGTACGAGCAGTACTTC
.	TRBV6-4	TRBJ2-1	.	CASSDFQGRQFF	TGTGCCAGCAGTGACTTCCAGGGAAGGCAGTTCTTC